One and the same sample provided the 14 T cell receptor beta chains below, sequenced in a study of blood T cell repertoires in COVID-19. Sequencing was performed with immunoSEQ multiplex PCR; in TCRdb, only in-frame clones are kept and a portion is missing. Among about 120,000 clones listed, over 75% were seen once. Sequenced material: peripheral blood. The receptors stem from a man between 60 and 75 years old with acute or convalescent COVID-19.

This clone was seen a handful of times. This chain links TRBV29-1 with TRBJ2-7; TRBD2 might be the D (6 bases). V was clipped by 0 bases and J by 3 bases, with 12 bases between them. Looked up from germline, CDR1 is SQVTM and CDR2 is ANQGSEA. The CDR3 is 14 residues long. In nucleotides, the CDR3 is TGCAGCGTTGAAGATGAGGCCGGGGGCTACGAGCAGTACTTC. Translated: CSVEDEAGGYEQYF.

The rearrangement joins TRBV29-1 to TRBJ2-1; 10 nucleotides line up with TRBD1. The length of the CDR3 is 13 residues. Germline V lookup: CDR1 SQVTM, CDR2 ANQGSEA. V gave up 4 bases and J gave up 4 bases; unmatched junction bases: 1. CDR3 sequence: CSVGQGAYNEQFF. The CDR3 DNA sequence: TGCAGCGTTGGACAGGGGGCATACAATGAGCAGTTCTTC.

The chain combines TRBV7-9 with TRBJ1-4; tentatively, D is TRBD1 (5 bases). CDR1 and CDR2 from the germline V gene are SEHNR and FQNEAQ (reference sequence). The length of the CDR3 is 15 residues. V was trimmed by 0 bases and J by 5 bases, leaving 10 bases between them. The CDR3 coding sequence is TGTGCCAGCAGCTTAGCGACAGCCGGAAATGAAAAACTGTTTTTT. It encodes CASSLATAGNEKLFF.

V usage is TRBV10-3 and J usage is TRBJ1-3; D remains ambiguous. V lost 8 bases, J lost 4 bases, and 12 bases lay in between. Germline assignment: CDR1 ENHRY and CDR2 SYGVKD. The CDR3 contains 13 residues. The CDR3 spells CAISSASGNTIYF. Here the CDR3 DNA reads TGTGCCATCTCCAGCGCATCCGGAAACACCATATATTTT.

This clone was seen only a few times. The V and J genes are TRBV28 and TRBJ2-4; 7 bases align to TRBD2. Germline loops: CDR1 MDHEN, CDR2 SYDVKM. V was clipped by 7 bases and J by 9 bases; unmatched bases: 9. There are 13 residues in the CDR3. The DNA for the CDR3 is TGTGCCAGCACCCCAGCGGGGTTCCCCATTCAGTACTTC. Translation gives CASTPAGFPIQYF.

This chain links TRBV10-3 with TRBJ1-2; no reliable D call. CDR3 length: 15 amino acids. The germline V gene has CDR1 ENHRY and CDR2 SYGVKD. Trimming cost V 2 bases and J 5 bases, with 15 bases left between them. CDR3 DNA: TGTGCCATCAGTGAGGCGAGAGGTCTCCTTTATGGCTACACCTTC. Protein sequence: CAISEARGLLYGYTF.

The chain joins TRBV29-1 to TRBJ1-3, with TRBD1 as a possible D gene (5 bases). Germline CDR1 reads SQVTM; CDR2 reads ANQGSEA. V lost 6 bases and J lost 0, with 15 bases in between. The CDR3 spans 15 residues. The CDR3 loop is CSVGKGRISGNTIYF. CDR3 sequence (DNA): TGCAGCGTGGGGAAGGGGAGGATCTCTGGAAACACCATATATTTT.

The V call is TRBV6-1, the J call TRBJ2-7; TRBD2 aligns across 9 bases. The trim removed 3 bases at V and 1 base at J, leaving 4 bases unmatched. The CDR3 runs 15 residues. In germline, CDR1 is MNHNS, CDR2 SASEGT. CDR3 protein: CASSDLAGGSYEQYF. Written as DNA, the CDR3 is TGTGCCAGCAGTGACCTTGCGGGAGGGTCCTACGAGCAGTACTTC.

This clone appeared once. The V and J genes are TRBV12-3 or TRBV12-4 and TRBJ2-1; TRBD1 aligns across 7 bases. The ends lost 5 bases at V and 7 bases at J; junction bases unmatched: 2. This CDR3 region has 12 residues. CDR3 protein: CASSAQGNEQFF. CDR3 in DNA: TGTGCCAGCAGTGCACAGGGGAATGAGCAGTTCTTC.

The chain couples TRBV10-3 to TRBJ1-2, with a tentative D call TRBD1 (6 bases). CDR1 and CDR2 from the germline V gene are ENHRY and SYGVKD. There are 13 residues in the CDR3. The V end was cut by 0 bases, the J end by 7 bases, with 9 bases between. CDR3 region: CAISESDRSGYTF. The DNA of the CDR3 is TGTGCCATCAGTGAGTCGGACAGAAGTGGCTACACCTTC.

This clone rates as medium-sized. The V gene is TRBV27, the J gene TRBJ2-7, with D unresolved. V was trimmed by 5 bases and J by 5 bases, leaving 13 bases between them. The CDR3 contains 13 residues. Germline V gene data show CDR1 as MNHEY and CDR2 as SMNVEV (reference sequence). CDR3 amino acids: CASSPQAEHEQYF. For the CDR3, the DNA is TGTGCCAGCAGTCCCCAAGCCGAGCACGAGCAGTACTTC.

This rearrangement joins TRBV2 to TRBJ2-1, with D possibly TRBD1 on 6 matching bases. The V gene lost 5 bases and the J gene lost 3 bases, with 11 bases spanning the gap. This CDR3 spans 14 amino acids. CDR1 is SNHLY, CDR2 FYNNEI, per germline. CDR3 sequence: CASSLQGDYNEQFF. CDR3 in DNA: TGTGCCAGCAGTCTACAGGGAGACTACAATGAGCAGTTCTTC.

The chain recombines TRBV7-3 with TRBJ2-3, with 7 bases identical to TRBD2. The CDR3 contains 17 residues. J lost 3 bases, V lost 5 bases, and 14 bases had no gene match. Germline V gene data show CDR1 as SGHTA and CDR2 as FQGTGA. The CDR3 coding sequence is TGTGCCAGCAGCCCCTACGGGAGGACGAGAGAAACAGATACGCAGTATTTT. It codes for CASSPYGRTRETDTQYF.

This clone was recorded only once. The chain joins TRBV18 to TRBJ2-1; 10 nucleotides align to TRBD2. Germline lookup yields CDR1 KGHSH and CDR2 LQKENI. The CDR3 loop spans 17 amino acids. The V gene end was trimmed by 2 bases and the J gene end by 2 bases; junction bases not matched to a gene: 6. CDR3 region: CASSPFYLAGAYNEQFF. CDR3 coding DNA: TGTGCCAGCTCACCATTTTATCTAGCGGGAGCCTACAATGAGCAGTTCTTC.